This T cell receptor beta chain was documented in a study of neurological immune-mediated disorders. TCRdb used MiXCR to reprocess the 5' RACE reads, holding one entry per CDR3 protein. The sample has approximately 82,000 distinct CDR3 sequences; around 2.6% are singletons. V lost 4 bases, J lost 1 base, and 2 bases stayed unmatched. Germline CDR1 and CDR2: SGHRS and YFSETQ. This CDR3 is built from 15 residues. This clonotype was detected ten times or more. Material for sequencing was PBMCs. This TCR was sampled from a woman aged 30 to 39 with multiple sclerosis. This chain connects TRBV5-1 to TRBJ2-6, with 7 bases aligning to TRBD1. CDR3 sequence: CASSLTGSGANVLTF. The CDR3 DNA follows: TGCGCCAGCAGCCTGACAGGGTCTGGGGCCAACGTCCTGACTTTC.